This T cell receptor beta chain was captured in a study of blood T cell repertoires in COVID-19. Whole-study context: The United States, Italy and Spain were the sources of the acute and convalescent COVID-19 samples. Sources were T cells, B-cell-depleted T cells, or PBMCs; the material itself was cDNA or gDNA.

The authors' processing: Counts of nucleated cells, estimated from reference gene primer amplification, were obtained. Clones were sequenced by immunoSEQ multiplex PCR, and TCRdb holds only the in-frame ones, with some missing. Clone size and the V and J calls come from that table; the DNA yielded D and trimming. The table includes some 53,000 clones, roughly 87% detected once. Trimming cost V 6 bases and J 5 bases; bases outside gene matches: 10. The germline V gene encodes CDR1 MNHEY and CDR2 SMNVEV (reference sequence). This CDR3 has 15 residues. Sequencing was carried out using peripheral blood. The chain employs TRBV27 and TRBJ2-7; 10 bases map to TRBD2. The TCR sequence derives from a man in his 60s with active COVID-19. For the CDR3, the DNA is TGTGCCAGCAGCAAAAGCGGGAGGGAGTACGACGAGCAGTACTTC. Its translation: CASSKSGREYDEQYF.